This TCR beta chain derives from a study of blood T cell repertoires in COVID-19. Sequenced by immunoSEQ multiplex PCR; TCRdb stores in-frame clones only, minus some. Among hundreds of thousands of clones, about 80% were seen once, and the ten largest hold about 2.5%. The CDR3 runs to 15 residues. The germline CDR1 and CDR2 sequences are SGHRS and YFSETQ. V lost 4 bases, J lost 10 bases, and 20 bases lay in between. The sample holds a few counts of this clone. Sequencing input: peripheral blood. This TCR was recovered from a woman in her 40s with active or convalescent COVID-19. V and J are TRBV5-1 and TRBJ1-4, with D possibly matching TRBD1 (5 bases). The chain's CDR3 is CASSEEQVEKGKLFF. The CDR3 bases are TGCGCCAGCAGCGAGGAACAGGTGGAGAAAGGAAAACTGTTTTTT.